A single sample gave rise to the 17 T cell receptor beta chains below, sequenced in a study of technical replicates of blood from several donors. Data came from immunoSEQ multiplex PCR; TCRdb stores just in-frame clones and leaves some out. The sample contains 50,000 to 60,000 clones, 91% of which appear only once. The specimen was PBMCs. The receptors originated from a human donor in good health. Some clones in this sample may be carry-over from other donors' samples.

The chain combines TRBV18 with TRBJ1-1; 7 bases align to TRBD1. V lost 1 base to trimming and J lost 1 base; unmatched junction nucleotides: 3. Germline values: CDR1 KGHSH, CDR2 LQKENI. The CDR3 sequence is 15 residues long. The CDR3 DNA sequence: TGTGCCAGCTCACCACTGGGACAGAGGAACACTGAAGCTTTCTTT. The encoded protein is CASSPLGQRNTEAFF. Full variable domain (missing parts from reference TRBV18 and TRBJ1-1): NAGVMQNPRHLVRRRGQEARLRCSPMKGHSHVYWYRQLPEEGLKFMVYLQKENIIDESGMPKERFSAEFPKEGPSILRIQQVVRGDSAAYFCASSPLGQRNTEAFFGQGTRLTVV.

The chain uses TRBV6-5 and TRBJ2-7; D is uncertain. The CDR3 has 15 residues. Trimming took 4 bases from V and 4 from J, leaving 17 bases between them. Per the germline V gene, CDR1 is MNHEY and CDR2 is SVGAGI. CDR3 sequence reads: CASSSPMRISYEQYF. DNA of the CDR3: TGTGCCAGCAGTTCACCGATGAGGATCTCGTACGAGCAGTACTTC.

This sequence joins TRBV5-6 and TRBJ2-1; 8 nucleotides agree with TRBD2. J gave up 10 bases and V 2 bases, and 8 bases lay outside the gene matches. The V gene's germline CDR1 is SGHDT and CDR2 YYEEEE. The CDR3 consists of 14 residues. In nucleotides, the CDR3 is TGTGCCAGCAGCTTCCCGGCCGGGAGGGAGGAGCAGTTCTTC. As protein: CASSFPAGREEQFF.

This rearrangement joins TRBV7-2 to TRBJ1-3; no clear D gene. V was pared by 1 base and J by 4 bases, with 11 bases between. The germline CDR1 and CDR2 sequences are SGHTA and FQGNSA. The CDR3 runs to 15 residues. CDR3 sequence: CASSLGPGGGNTIYF. The CDR3 DNA is TGTGCCAGCAGCTTAGGGCCGGGAGGCGGAAACACCATATATTTT.

The gene calls are TRBV7-2 and TRBJ1-1; the match to TRBD1 covers 9 bases. Germline CDR1 and CDR2: SGHTA and FQGNSA. This CDR3 is 14 amino acids long. The J segment lost 5 bases and the V segment lost 1 base, leaving 2 bases of the junction unmatched. The CDR3 DNA sequence: TGTGCCAGCAGCTTAGTAGGGACAGGGACTGAAGCTTTCTTT. Amino acid sequence: CASSLVGTGTEAFF.

The chain links TRBV30 to TRBJ1-1; D unresolved. The CDR3 is 13 amino acids. Trimming cost V 0 bases and J 4 bases, with 9 bases left between them. The V gene's germline CDR1 is GTSNPN and CDR2 SVGIG (reference sequence). Written as DNA, the CDR3 is TGTGCCTGGAGTGTATTCCGGGGCACTGAAGCTTTCTTT. Protein sequence: CAWSVFRGTEAFF. Using reference TRBV30 and TRBJ1-1 for the parts outside the CDR3, the full variable domain is SQTIHQWPATLVQPVGSPLSLECTVEGTSNPNLYWYRQAAGRGLQLLFYSVGIGQISSEVPQNLSASRPQDRQFILSSKKLLLSDSGFYLCAWSVFRGTEAFFGQGTRLTVV.

This chain links TRBV9 with TRBJ2-3, with 9 bases aligning to TRBD2. CDR1 and CDR2 (germline): SGDLS, YYNGEE. J was trimmed by 0 bases and V by 4 bases; bases with no gene match: 12. The CDR3 extends over 18 amino acids. The CDR3 is CASSPRDSGGLSTDTQYF. The CDR3 DNA reads TGTGCCAGCAGCCCTCGTGATAGCGGGGGCCTTAGCACAGATACGCAGTATTTT.

The chain links TRBV6-5 to TRBJ2-7; TRBD2 matches 7 bases. CDR3 length: 14 amino acids. V lost 2 bases, J lost 6 bases, and 7 bases stayed unmatched. The germline V gene encodes CDR1 MNHEY and CDR2 SVGAGI. DNA of the CDR3: TGTGCCAGCAGTTACGGCGGGAGACAATCCGAGCAGTACTTC. It encodes CASSYGGRQSEQYF.

The rearrangement joins TRBV4-1 to TRBJ2-3; weak D call: TRBD1 (6 bases). The CDR3 runs 15 residues. CDR1 MGHRA and CDR2 YSYEKL come from the germline V gene. The V end was cut by 4 bases, the J end by 1 base, with 12 bases between. CDR3 nucleotide sequence: TGCGCCAGCAGCCCTCGACAGGAGCGCACAGATACGCAGTATTTT. It translates to CASSPRQERTDTQYF.

This clone was seen only once. The rearrangement links TRBV2 to TRBJ2-4; 9 bases match TRBD2. Germline V CDR1 and CDR2: SNHLY, FYNNEI. Unmatched junction bases numbered 11, after V lost 2 bases and J lost 0 bases. CDR3 length equals 19 residues. The CDR3 region has the DNA TGTGCCAGCAGTGAACTAGCGGGACCACCTGATCTAGCCAAAAACATTCAGTACTTC. This codes for CASSELAGPPDLAKNIQYF.

This chain links TRBV5-6 with TRBJ2-5; perhaps TRBD2 as D (6 bases). The CDR3 extends over 14 amino acids. The ends were cut back, 4 bases at V and 4 bases at J, with 14 bases in the middle. Germline assignment: CDR1 SGHDT and CDR2 YYEEEE. The DNA of the CDR3 is TGTGCCAGCAGCGAAGCTGGGGGGACAGAGACCCAGTACTTC. Amino acids: CASSEAGGTETQYF.

This chain links TRBV7-7 with TRBJ2-7, with D hard to call. The CDR3 length is 12 residues. Trimming stripped 4 bases from V and 7 bases from J, with 11 bases between. Germline CDR1 is SSHAT and CDR2 is FNYEAQ (reference sequence). CDR3 DNA: TGTGCCAGCAGCTCCGGTCCGGGTGAGCAGTACTTC. This encodes CASSSGPGEQYF.

The chain joins TRBV7-3 to TRBJ2-2; possibly TRBD2 for D (5 bases). The CDR3 runs 15 residues. CDR1 is SGHTA and CDR2 is FQGTGA in the germline V gene. The V end lost 4 bases, the J end lost 5 bases, and 14 bases lay between the germline ends. CDR3 region: CASSSNGLRTGELFF. In DNA, the CDR3 is TGTGCCAGCAGCTCAAATGGACTTCGGACCGGGGAGCTGTTTTTT.

This clone was observed a handful of times. This chain connects TRBV10-3 to TRBJ2-7, with 8 nucleotides matching TRBD2. The CDR3 is made up of 12 amino acids. CDR1 and CDR2 from the germline V gene are ENHRY and SYGVKD. V lost 7 bases, J lost 7 bases, and 6 bases stayed unmatched. CDR3 coding DNA: TGTGCCATCAACTCGGGACTAGGGGAGCAGTACTTC. It translates to CAINSGLGEQYF.

The chain couples TRBV7-3 to TRBJ2-6, with 13 bases that match TRBD2. CDR3 length: 17 amino acids. Germline trimming cut 4 bases from V and 4 bases from J; bases unmatched to any gene: 4. Germline V gives CDR1 SGHTA, CDR2 FQGTGA. CDR3 amino acids: CASSSTSGGLGANVLTF. The CDR3 bases are TGTGCCAGCAGCTCGACTAGCGGGGGGCTCGGGGCCAACGTCCTGACTTTC.

This clone was picked up one time. CDR3 bases: TGCGCCAGCAGCTTGGCCGCCGGCTCGCGGGAGACCCAGTACTTC. Its protein is CASSLAAGSRETQYF. The chain couples TRBV5-1 to TRBJ2-5; no reliable D call. Trimming cost V 0 bases and J 5 bases, with 14 bases left between them. Germline CDR1 reads SGHRS; CDR2 reads YFSETQ. The length of the CDR3 is 15 residues.

The chain couples TRBV2 to TRBJ1-2; TRBD1 agrees at 8 bases. CDR1 and CDR2 from the germline V gene are SNHLY and FYNNEI. The length of the CDR3 is 15 residues. J was trimmed by 8 bases and V by 2 bases; bases with no gene match: 10. CDR3 DNA: TGTGCCAGCAGTGAACCGCCCGGACAGGGTCGGGGCTACACCTTC. Residues: CASSEPPGQGRGYTF.